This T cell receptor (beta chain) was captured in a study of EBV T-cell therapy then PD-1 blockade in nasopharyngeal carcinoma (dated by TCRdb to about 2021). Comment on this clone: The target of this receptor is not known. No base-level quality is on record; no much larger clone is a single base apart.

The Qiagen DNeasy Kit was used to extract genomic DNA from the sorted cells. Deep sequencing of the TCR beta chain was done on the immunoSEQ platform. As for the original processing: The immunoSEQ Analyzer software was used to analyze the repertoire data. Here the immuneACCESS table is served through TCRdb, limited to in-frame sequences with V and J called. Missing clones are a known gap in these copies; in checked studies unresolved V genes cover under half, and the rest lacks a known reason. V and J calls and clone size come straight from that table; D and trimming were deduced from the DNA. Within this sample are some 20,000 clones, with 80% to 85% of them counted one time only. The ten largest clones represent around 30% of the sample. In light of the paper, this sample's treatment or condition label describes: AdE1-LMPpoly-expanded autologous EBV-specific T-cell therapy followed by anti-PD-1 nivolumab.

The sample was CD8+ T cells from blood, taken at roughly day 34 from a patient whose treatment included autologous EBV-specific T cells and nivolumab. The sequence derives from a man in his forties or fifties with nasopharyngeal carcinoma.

Here is the DNA: TGCAGCGTTGAAGGTCAATCCTACGAGCAGTACTTC. It encodes CSVEGQSYEQYF. The rearranged chain carries TRBV29-1 and TRBJ2-7; the D gene is not confidently resolved. Trimming removed 1 base from V and 1 base from J, leaving 5 bases between the germline ends. The CDR3 holds 12 amino acids from the cysteine to the phenylalanine. Only the CDR3 DNA stays, 36 bases, in frame from base 1. CDR1 and CDR2 were assigned from the germline V gene as SQVTM and ANQGSEA.